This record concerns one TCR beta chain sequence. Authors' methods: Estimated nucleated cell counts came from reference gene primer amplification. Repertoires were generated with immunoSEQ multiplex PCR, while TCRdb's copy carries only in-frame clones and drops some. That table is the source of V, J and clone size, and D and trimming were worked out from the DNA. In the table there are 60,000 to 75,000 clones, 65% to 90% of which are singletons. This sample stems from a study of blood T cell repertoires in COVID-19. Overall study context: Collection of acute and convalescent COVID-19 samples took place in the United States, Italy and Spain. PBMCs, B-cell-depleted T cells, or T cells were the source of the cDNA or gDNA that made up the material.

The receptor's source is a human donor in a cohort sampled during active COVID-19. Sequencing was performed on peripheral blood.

CDR3 DNA sequence: TGCAGCGTTGAGTCGCGGGGGACCGGGGAGCTGTTTTTT. Residues: CSVESRGTGELFF. This chain joins TRBV29-1 and TRBJ2-2, with TRBD2 identical over 7 bases. The CDR3 is 13 amino acids. Germline lookup yields CDR1 SQVTM and CDR2 ANQGSEA. V trimming: 3 bases; J trimming: 5 bases; junction bases outside the gene matches: 3.